The T cell receptor (beta chain) under discussion was sequenced for a study of beta chain features in type 1 diabetes. General study results and limits: Type 1 diabetes patients had moderately but significantly shorter TCRB CDR3s in all four CD4+ subsets.

The isolated RNA, all of it, was reverse transcribed, so expressed TCRB transcripts were what got sequenced. Naive, central memory and regulatory T cell samples produced a mean of roughly 3.5 million reads. The repertoire was sequenced with immunoSEQ multiplex PCR; TCRdb's copy has only in-frame clones and lacks some. The sample holds fewer than 450,000 clones; roughly 12% are singletons and the top ten take roughly 0.015%. Every sorted population was more than 95% pure. This clone has a handful of counts. Its antigen is still unknown. Germline CDR1 is KGHSH and CDR2 is LQKENI. V shed 3 bases and J shed 3 bases, with 14 bases lying between them. The CDR3 spans 15 residues.

The TCR comes from a woman younger than 35 with type 1 diabetes. Sequenced: naive CD4+ T cells from blood. The chain uses TRBV18 and TRBJ2-5; D remains ambiguous. The CDR3 sequence is CASSPPVNRKETQYF. CDR3 DNA: TGTGCCAGCTCACCGCCGGTGAACAGAAAAGAGACCCAGTACTTC.